A single sample is the source of the 19 T cell receptor beta chains below, sequenced in a study of OX40 agonist ivuxolimab in advanced cancers. The data were produced by immunoSEQ multiplex PCR, yet TCRdb's version contains in-frame clones alone and is incomplete. The sample lists 58,000 or so clones, roughly 80% occurring once. The material sequenced was CD4+ or CD8+ T cells sorted from blood, taken in a trial of the OX40 agonist ivuxolimab. The receptors were gathered from an adult with an advanced solid tumor such as melanoma, head and neck, liver or kidney cancer.

The CDR3, as DNA: TGTGCCAGCAGCTTAGGACGAGTGAACACTGAAGCTTTCTTT. Its translation is CASSLGRVNTEAFF. The genes are TRBV5-8 and TRBJ1-1; D unclear. The V gene's germline CDR1 is SGHTS and CDR2 YDEGEE. The V and J ends lost 2 bases and 0 bases respectively, with 8 bases between them. The CDR3 runs to 14 residues.

The chain is built from TRBV5-6 and TRBJ2-7; possibly TRBD1 for D (6 bases). This CDR3 is 16 amino acids long. Trimming removed 5 bases at V and 6 bases at J, with 24 bases between. The germline V gene encodes CDR1 SGHDT and CDR2 YYEEEE. The CDR3 DNA follows: TGTGCCAGCAGTCCCGGTCAGGGGCGGCAATACTCCGAGCAGTACTTC. This sequence encodes CASSPGQGRQYSEQYF.

This rearrangement joins TRBV4-1 to TRBJ1-1, with a tentative D call TRBD1 (6 bases). Germline V lookup: CDR1 MGHRA, CDR2 YSYEKL. The CDR3 extends over 18 amino acids. The germline V and J ends were trimmed by 5 bases and 2 bases, with 24 bases remaining between them. Here the CDR3 DNA reads TGCGCCAGCAGCTCACGCAAACGGAGGACAGAACGAAACACTGAAGCTTTCTTT. Encoded protein: CASSSRKRRTERNTEAFF.

V and J are TRBV7-2 and TRBJ1-1; 7 nucleotides match TRBD1. The V gene's germline CDR1 is SGHTA and CDR2 FQGNSA. V gave up 4 bases and J gave up 3 bases; unmatched junction bases: 8. The CDR3 length is 15 residues. CDR3 region: CASSSRQGLYTEAFF. The CDR3 nucleotides read TGTGCCAGCAGCTCCCGACAGGGACTATACACTGAAGCTTTCTTT.

Of note for this clone: Different DNA sequences within this sample yield the same CDR3. The CDR3 DNA is TGTGCCAGCAGTGAGGGTTCACCCCTCCACTTT. Translating it yields CASSEGSPLHF. This sequence joins TRBV6-1 and TRBJ1-6; the D is unclear. The CDR3 covers 11 residues. The V gene lost 3 bases and the J gene lost 9 bases, with 3 bases spanning the gap. Germline V CDR1 and CDR2: MNHNS, SASEGT.

As concerns this clone: One end of the junction varies from germline; a read error may be responsible. The J gene is TRBJ2-5, the V gene TRBV2, with D possibly matching TRBD1 (6 bases). The CDR3 spans 8 residues. Germline-derived CDR1 and CDR2 are SNHLY and FYNNEI. CDR3 DNA sequence: TGTGCCAGCACGAGGGGGAACTTC. Translation: CASTRGNF.

V and J are TRBV19 and TRBJ2-3; unclear D gene. The CDR3 contains 13 residues. V lost 4 bases and J lost 1, with 6 bases in between. The germline gives CDR1 LNHDA, CDR2 SQIVND (reference sequence). CDR3 coding DNA: TGTGCCAGTAGTACTACAGGCACAGATACGCAGTATTTT. Amino acid sequence: CASSTTGTDTQYF.

The gene calls are TRBV29-1 and TRBJ2-2; 12 bases agree with TRBD2. The CDR3 runs 15 residues. The ends lost 4 bases at V and 3 bases at J; junction bases unmatched: 3. The germline CDR1 and CDR2 sequences are SQVTM and ANQGSEA. This CDR3 reads CSVVTSGGYTGELFF. In DNA form, the CDR3 reads TGCAGCGTTGTGACTAGCGGGGGCTACACCGGGGAGCTGTTTTTT.

This chain joins TRBV10-3 and TRBJ1-1, with TRBD1 matching 7 bases. The CDR3 runs 11 residues. After removal of 6 bases from V and 11 bases from J, the junction contained 6 bases not matched to a gene. The V gene's germline CDR1 is ENHRY and CDR2 SYGVKD. The CDR3 here is CAIREDRRAFF. For the CDR3, the DNA is TGTGCCATCAGGGAGGACAGGCGGGCTTTCTTT.

The rearrangement uses TRBV10-2 and TRBJ1-3, with a weak D call TRBD1 (6 bases). CDR3 length equals 14 residues. V was clipped by 11 bases and J by 0 bases, with 14 bases between them. CDR1 WSHSY and CDR2 SAAADI come from the germline V gene. CDR3 nucleotide sequence: TGCGCCTCCGCGGAGGGGGGCTCTGGAAACACCATATATTTT. Translated, it gives CASAEGGSGNTIYF.

The gene calls are TRBV6-4 and TRBJ1-6; D ambiguous. The germline CDR1 and CDR2 sequences are MRHNA and SNTAGT. There are 13 residues in the CDR3. V shed 3 bases and J shed 7 bases, with 7 bases lying between them. The DNA of the CDR3 is TGTGCCAGCAGTGAACAGCTAAATTCACCCCTCCACTTT. Encoded protein: CASSEQLNSPLHF.

This sequence joins TRBV2 and TRBJ1-2; D is perhaps TRBD1 (6 bases). V lost 7 bases, J lost 9 bases, and 21 bases lay in between. The CDR3 has 14 residues. Germline assignment: CDR1 SNHLY and CDR2 FYNNEI. The CDR3 sequence is CASKPQGLVFSYTF. Here the CDR3 DNA reads TGTGCCAGCAAACCTCAGGGGCTAGTCTTTAGCTACACCTTC.

The V and J genes are TRBV27 and TRBJ2-1; 11 bases are shared with TRBD2. This CDR3 comprises 17 residues. Germline CDR1 reads MNHEY; CDR2 reads SMNVEV (reference sequence). V dropped 6 bases and J dropped 4; count of bases not matched to a gene: 11. In nucleotides, the CDR3 is TGTGCCAGCAGGCCGTGGGGCTCTAGCGGGGGGTACAATGAGCAGTTCTTC. Residues: CASRPWGSSGGYNEQFF.

The gene calls are TRBV19 and TRBJ1-6; 9 nucleotides line up with TRBD1. This CDR3 comprises 16 residues. The J segment lost 7 bases and the V segment lost 5 bases, leaving 9 bases of the junction unmatched. CDR1 is LNHDA, CDR2 SQIVND, per germline (reference sequence). CDR3 amino acids: CASSEILGTGNSPLHF. For the CDR3, the DNA is TGTGCCAGTAGTGAAATTTTAGGGACAGGGAATTCACCCCTCCACTTT. The complete variable domain, with remaining parts taken from reference TRBV19 and TRBJ1-6, reads DGGITQSPKYLFRKEGQNVTLSCEQNLNHDAMYWYRQDPGQGLRLIYYSQIVNDFQKGDIAEGYSVSREKKESFPLTVTSAQKNPTAFYLCASSEILGTGNSPLHFGNGTRLTVT.

For the CDR3, the DNA is TGTGCCAGCACCTCAGGGGTGGCTCGCAATGAGCAGTTCTTC. Translating it yields CASTSGVARNEQFF. The rearrangement uses TRBV7-9 and TRBJ2-1; TRBD1 is a possible D gene (6 bases). The CDR3 has 14 residues. Germline V gene sequence: CDR1 SEHNR, CDR2 FQNEAQ (reference sequence). Trimming shortened V by 7 bases and J by 6 bases, and 16 bases separated the two germline ends.

The chain employs TRBV6-5 and TRBJ1-1; 12 nucleotides align to TRBD1. J was trimmed by 5 bases and V by 0 bases; bases with no gene match: 1. CDR1 is MNHEY and CDR2 is SVGAGI in the germline V gene. The CDR3 extends over 15 amino acids. The CDR3 DNA reads TGTGCCAGCAGTTACTCGGGACAGGGGGCGACTGAAGCTTTCTTT. Translation: CASSYSGQGATEAFF.

In this sample, this clone turned up once. The rearrangement joins TRBV7-6 to TRBJ1-4; 9 positions match TRBD1. Per germline, CDR1 SGHVS and CDR2 FNYEAQ. The CDR3 extends over 15 amino acids. Trimming at V came to 1 base and at J to 5 bases, leaving 2 bases not matched to a gene. CDR3 nucleotide sequence: TGTGCCAGCAGCTTAGGGGGACAGGGCAATGAAAAACTGTTTTTT. Amino acids: CASSLGGQGNEKLFF.

The V call is TRBV2, the J call TRBJ2-7, with 11 nucleotides matching TRBD2. V shed 5 bases, J shed 2 bases, and the junction held 5 bases outside the gene matches. The length of the CDR3 is 15 residues. Germline V CDR1 and CDR2: SNHLY, FYNNEI. The CDR3 here is CASSPGLAAPYEQYF. CDR3 in DNA: TGTGCCAGCAGTCCGGGACTAGCGGCTCCCTACGAGCAGTACTTC.

The chain is built from TRBV29-1 and TRBJ1-1; 8 bases map to TRBD1. The germline CDR1 and CDR2 sequences are SQVTM and ANQGSEA. Unmatched junction bases numbered 8, after V lost 6 bases and J lost 2 bases. The CDR3 loop spans 14 amino acids. CDR3 in amino acids: CSVLGGQGNTEAFF. DNA of the CDR3: TGCAGCGTCCTCGGCGGACAGGGAAACACTGAAGCTTTCTTT. The variable domain in full, completed from reference TRBV29-1 and TRBJ1-1, reads SAVISQKPSRDICQRGTSLTIQCQVDSQVTMMFWYRQQPGQSLTLIATANQGSEATYESGFVIDKFPISRPNLTFSTLTVSNMSPEDSSIYLCSVLGGQGNTEAFFGQGTRLTVV.